The clone carrying this T cell receptor (beta chain) occurred a few times. The antigen is not known. TCRdb ran MiXCR on the reads and lists one entry per CDR3 protein. The table lists about 360,000 distinct CDR3 sequences, about a third of them singletons. The source of the sample is a study of T cell repertoires in cytomegalovirus infection. About the study: Based on public TCR beta signatures, there were indications of CMV infection and of a matching HLA type. Study-level findings and limits: There were HLA-C-restricted CMV-specific TCR beta clonotypes dominating the ex vivo response.

The CDR3 loop spans 18 amino acids. V shed 2 bases and J 3 bases; nucleotides not matched to a gene: 7. Germline values: CDR1 MGHRA, CDR2 YSYEKL. The rearrangement links TRBV4-1 to TRBJ2-3, with 14 bases identical to TRBD2. This specimen consisted of cultured PBMCs, obtained from culture after CMV antigen stimulation. The receptor's source is a human donor in good health (CMV status not recorded). Some clones in this sample may be carry-over from other donors' samples. The CDR3 DNA reads TGCGCCAGCAGCCAATGGACTAGCGGGAGGTCTAGGACAGATACGCAGTATTTT. Protein product: CASSQWTSGRSRTDTQYF.